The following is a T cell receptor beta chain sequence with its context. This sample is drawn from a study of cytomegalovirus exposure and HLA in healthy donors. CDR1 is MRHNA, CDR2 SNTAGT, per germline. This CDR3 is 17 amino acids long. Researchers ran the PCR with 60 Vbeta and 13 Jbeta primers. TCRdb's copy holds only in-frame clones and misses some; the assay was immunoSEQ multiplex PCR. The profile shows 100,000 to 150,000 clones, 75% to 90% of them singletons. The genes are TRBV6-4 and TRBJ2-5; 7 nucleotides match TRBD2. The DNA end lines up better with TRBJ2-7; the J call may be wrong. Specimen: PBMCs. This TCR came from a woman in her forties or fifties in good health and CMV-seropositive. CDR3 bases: TGTGCCAGCAGTGATTTCGGTTTAGCGGGTTCATCCTACGAGCAGTACTTC. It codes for CASSDFGLAGSSYEQYF.